Presented here are 4 T cell receptor beta chains from one specimen sequenced in a study of vaccination and CD4 T cells after COVID-19. No antigen has been identified for these receptors. The treatment is: roughly nine-day PBMC culture with coronavirus spike peptide pools or control peptides (ViraFEST assay). CD4+ T-cell collection from the unexposed donor predated the COVID-19 pandemic (2011-2018). At the Johns Hopkins FTIC core, DNA taken from cultured CD4+ T cells was sequenced by way of the Oncomine TCR Beta short-read assay. Researchers extracted genomic DNA from CD4+ T cells that had been cultured. TCRdb independently ran MiXCR on the PCR reads; one entry per CDR3 protein. The sample holds several thousand distinct CDR3 sequences, approximately 35% seen once. Sequencing was performed on CD4+ T cells from blood, cultured in vitro. The receptors come from a human donor in good health.

The genes are TRBV19 and TRBJ2-6, with 8 bases identical to TRBD1. With V trimmed by 9 bases and J by 0 bases, 10 bases remained unmatched. The germline CDR1 and CDR2 sequences are LNHDA and SQIVND (reference sequence). The CDR3 sequence is 17 residues long. This chain's CDR3 is CASQDRVYSSGANVLTF. The CDR3 coding sequence is TGTGCCAGCCAGGACAGGGTTTATTCCTCTGGGGCCAACGTCCTGACTTTC.

The chain joins TRBV2 to TRBJ2-3; 7 nucleotides agree with TRBD1. The CDR3 runs to 15 residues. Trimming at V came to 4 bases and at J to 4 bases, leaving 8 bases not matched to a gene. CDR1 is SNHLY and CDR2 is FYNNEI in the germline V gene. CDR3 amino acids: CASSGTAGTADTQYF. In nucleotides, the CDR3 is TGTGCCAGCAGTGGGACAGCCGGGACAGCAGATACGCAGTATTTT.

This chain joins TRBV7-9 and TRBJ2-7; 7 nucleotides agree with TRBD1. Trimming at V came to 6 bases and at J to 2 bases, leaving 10 bases not matched to a gene. Germline V lookup: CDR1 SEHNR, CDR2 FQNEAQ (reference sequence). CDR3 length: 15 amino acids. CDR3 sequence reads: CASSEKGQPPYEQYF. DNA of the CDR3: TGTGCCAGCAGTGAGAAGGGACAGCCTCCCTACGAGCAGTACTTC. Full variable domain (rest looked up from reference TRBV7-9 and TRBJ2-7): DTGVSQNPRHKITKRGQNVTFRCDPISEHNRLYWYRQTLGQGPEFLTYFQNEAQLEKSRLLSDRFSAERPKGSFSTLEIQRTEQGDSAMYLCASSEKGQPPYEQYFGPGTRLTVT.

The chain recombines TRBV7-2 with TRBJ2-7; a weak D match, TRBD1 (5 bases). V lost 1 base, J lost 2 bases, and 9 bases lay in between. The CDR3 runs to 14 residues. The germline CDR1 and CDR2 sequences are SGHTA and FQGNSA. The CDR3: CASSLGPGPYEQYF. CDR3 nucleotide sequence: TGTGCCAGCAGCTTAGGTCCAGGGCCCTACGAGCAGTACTTC.